This TCR beta chain was retrieved from a study of technical replicates of blood from a few donors. The table came from immunoSEQ multiplex PCR; TCRdb's copy has only in-frame clones and leaves some out. In the table there are 87,000 or so clones, roughly 94% of which are singletons. After removal of 10 bases from V and 5 bases from J, the junction contained 7 bases not matched to a gene. The germline V gene has CDR1 SNHLY and CDR2 FYNNEI. This CDR3 contains 14 residues. This sequence originates from a human donor in good health. The sequencing input was T cells isolated from PBMCs. The chain recombines TRBV2 with TRBJ2-7; TRBD2 matches at 14 bases. Here the CDR3 reads CANTGLAGVNEQYF. The CDR3 nucleotides read TGTGCCAACACGGGACTAGCGGGAGTAAACGAGCAGTACTTC.